A selection of T cell receptor beta chains follows, all from one sample in a study of early T cells in non-severe SARS-CoV-2 infection. TCRdb analysed the 5' RACE reads with MiXCR anew, one entry per CDR3 protein. The table has about 80,000 distinct CDR3 sequences, roughly 16% seen once; the top ten hold approximately 2.6%. Sequenced: whole blood. The origin of the receptors is an adult who was a healthcare worker with PCR-confirmed SARS-CoV-2 infection or an uninfected control (not recorded which). CDR3s include the opening cysteine and the closing phenylalanine or tryptophan. A D gene is named only where the DNA matches it firmly. Not every row has a clone size; where given, it reads once, few, many or a size class.

18,TRBD1,TRBJ2-4,-,TRBV6-6,CASSYPTKDRAAKNIQYF,TGTGCCAGCAGTTACCCAACGAAGGACAGGGCGGCCAAAAACATTCAGTACTTC
13,-,TRBJ1-6,-,TRBV12-3/TRBV12-4,CASSGQYNSPLHF,TGTGCCAGCAGCGGACAGTATAATTCACCCCTCCACTTT
19,TRBD2,TRBJ2-7,-,TRBV10-3,CAISESGLAGGVDVPEQYF,TGTGCCATCAGTGAGTCGGGACTAGCGGGAGGAGTTGACGTGCCCGAGCAGTACTTC
12,-,TRBJ2-5,-,TRBV20-1,CSASAGKETQYF,TGCAGTGCTAGTGCCGGAAAAGAGACCCAGTACTTC
13,-,TRBJ2-3,few,TRBV6-5,CASSRGVSDTQYF,TGTGCCAGCAGTAGGGGAGTGTCAGATACGCAGTATTTT
11,-,TRBJ2-1,-,TRBV12-3/TRBV12-4,CASAGGYEQFF,TGTGCCAGCGCCGGGGGCTATGAGCAGTTCTTC
14,-,TRBJ2-5,few,TRBV12-3/TRBV12-4,CASSLAGYQETQYF,TGTGCCAGCAGTTTGGCAGGGTACCAAGAGACCCAGTACTTC
15,-,TRBJ1-1,few,TRBV11-2,CASSLSGRGPPEAFF,TGTGCCAGCAGCTTATCAGGCAGGGGCCCGCCTGAAGCTTTCTTT
16,TRBD2,TRBJ2-1,-,TRBV6-1,CASSGWLAGAYNEQFF,TGTGCCAGCAGTGGGTGGCTAGCGGGGGCCTACAATGAGCAGTTCTTC
14,-,TRBJ2-4,many,TRBV11-1,CASSKGHGEDIQYF,TGTGCCAGCAGCAAGGGACACGGGGAGGACATTCAGTACTTC
14,-,TRBJ2-5,once,TRBV5-1,CASSLGLHQETQYF,TGCGCCAGCAGCCTGGGACTTCACCAAGAGACCCAGTACTTC
19,TRBD1,TRBJ2-6,few,TRBV19,CASSIDRKGGLSGANVLTF,TGTGCCAGTAGTATAGATCGCAAAGGGGGCTTATCTGGGGCCAACGTCCTGACTTTC
12,-,TRBJ2-3,few,TRBV29-1,CSADLHTDTQYF,TGCAGCGCCGACCTTCACACAGATACGCAGTATTTT
15,-,TRBJ2-1,-,TRBV13,CASSSFGLLANEQFF,TGTGCCAGCAGCTCCTTTGGACTACTAGCCAATGAGCAGTTCTTC
17,TRBD1,TRBJ1-1,many,TRBV11-2,CASSLDPGRGMNTEAFF,TGTGCCAGCAGCTTAGATCCAGGCAGGGGGATGAACACTGAAGCTTTCTTT
14,-,TRBJ2-7,few,TRBV18,CASSPSLQYYEQYF,TGTGCCAGCTCACCCAGCTTACAGTACTACGAGCAGTACTTC
15,-,TRBJ2-1,-,TRBV12-3/TRBV12-4,CANSRPGRKYNEQFF,TGTGCCAACAGTCGTCCGGGACGGAAGTACAATGAGCAGTTCTTC
15,TRBD2,TRBJ2-5,-,TRBV20-1,CSASKTSGRAETQYF,TGCAGTGCTAGTAAGACTAGCGGGAGGGCAGAGACCCAGTACTTC
13,-,TRBJ2-3,few,TRBV7-9,CASSFPGEDTQYF,TGTGCCAGCAGCTTCCCGGGGGAAGATACGCAGTATTTT
11,-,TRBJ1-4,few,TRBV29-1,CSVSTNEKLFF,TGCAGCGTATCAACTAATGAAAAACTGTTTTTT
17,TRBD2,TRBJ2-3,few,TRBV6-2/TRBV6-3,CASSQAGGDMGTDTQYF,TGTGCCAGCAGTCAAGCGGGAGGAGATATGGGCACAGATACGCAGTATTTT
13,-,TRBJ2-7,few,TRBV29-1,CSVIRGDYYEQYF,TGCAGCGTCATCCGAGGGGATTACTACGAGCAGTACTTC
16,TRBD1,TRBJ1-3,few,TRBV20-1,CSARVSDREAGNTIYF,TGCAGTGCTAGAGTATCCGACAGGGAGGCTGGAAACACCATATATTTT
14,-,TRBJ2-7,-,TRBV6-5,CASSYSTPTEEQYF,TGTGCCAGCAGTTACTCGACACCTACCGAGGAGCAGTACTTC
14,-,TRBJ2-5,-,TRBV29-1,CSVVVGAKGATQYF,TGCAGCGTTGTGGTAGGAGCCAAAGGAGCGACCCAGTACTTC
14,-,TRBJ2-5,-,TRBV5-1,CASSPVGVSETQYF,TGCGCCAGCAGCCCCGTCGGCGTCAGTGAGACCCAGTACTTC
12,-,TRBJ2-7,many,TRBV28,CASSLQRDEQYF,TGTGCCAGCAGCCTACAGCGGGACGAGCAGTACTTC
16,TRBD2,TRBJ2-1,-,TRBV13,CASSQTAGGENNEQFF,TGTGCCAGCAGCCAGACAGCGGGAGGGGAAAATAATGAGCAGTTCTTC
15,TRBD2,TRBJ2-1,-,TRBV27,CASSFTGGPGDEQFF,TGTGCCAGCAGTTTTACGGGGGGGCCGGGCGATGAGCAGTTCTTC
15,-,TRBJ1-2,-,TRBV5-6,CANSLVSAENYGYTF,TGTGCCAACAGCTTGGTAAGCGCAGAGAACTATGGCTACACCTTC
13,-,TRBJ2-2,-,TRBV29-1,CSVNVGSTGELFF,TGCAGCGTTAATGTTGGGAGCACCGGGGAGCTGTTTTTT
11,-,TRBJ2-7,-,TRBV29-1,CSVEMAGEQYF,TGCAGCGTTGAAATGGCAGGGGAGCAGTACTTC
13,TRBD1,TRBJ2-7,few,TRBV12-3/TRBV12-4,CASSGDRAYEQYF,TGTGCCAGCAGTGGGGACAGGGCCTACGAGCAGTACTTC
16,-,TRBJ2-2,few,TRBV7-8,CASSLGLLATTGELFF,TGTGCCAGCAGCTTGGGGCTCCTTGCGACCACCGGGGAGCTGTTTTTT
14,TRBD1,TRBJ1-1,few,TRBV5-5,CASSPRDRDVEAFF,TGTGCCAGCAGCCCTCGCGACAGGGACGTTGAAGCTTTCTTT
14,-,TRBJ1-3,-,TRBV7-9,CASAPPGGGNTIYF,TGTGCCAGCGCTCCCCCGGGGGGCGGAAACACCATATATTTT
16,-,TRBJ2-3,-,TRBV12-3/TRBV12-4,CASSLGLGRGGDTQYF,TGTGCCAGCAGTTTAGGGTTAGGGCGAGGAGGAGATACGCAGTATTTT